Listed below are T cell receptor beta chains from one sample, sequenced in a study of cytomegalovirus exposure and HLA in healthy donors. Sequencing used immunoSEQ multiplex PCR; TCRdb keeps in-frame clones, though not all of them. Seen here are approximately 150,000 clones, more than 75% observed once, and the top ten hold approximately 3.2%. The source material was PBMCs. These receptors were obtained from a man between 18 and 29 years old in good health and CMV-seropositive. CDR3s include the opening cysteine and the closing phenylalanine or tryptophan. A D gene is named only where the DNA matches it firmly. For some rows the clone size is stated as once, few or many, or as a class when expanded; others skip it.

clone_size j_call d_call v_call cdr3_nt cdr3_aa
NA TRBJ1-2 NA TRBV9 TGTGCCAGCAGAGATGAGAGTAACTATGGCTACACCTTC CASRDESNYGYTF
NA TRBJ1-1 TRBD1 TRBV29-1 TGCAGCGCGTGGGACAGACCGAACACTGAAGCTTTCTTT CSAWDRPNTEAFF
few TRBJ1-1 TRBD1 TRBV6-6 TGTGCCAGCAGTTACAGGGGGCGGAACACTGAAGCTTTCTTT CASSYRGRNTEAFF
NA TRBJ2-3 TRBD2 TRBV4-1 TGCGCCAGCAGCCGAGGACTAGCGGGAGTGGGCCCAGATACGCAGTATTTT CASSRGLAGVGPDTQYF
NA TRBJ2-7 TRBD2 TRBV27 TGTGCCAGCAGGGGACTCGGGACTAGCGGAGCCTACGAGCAGTACTTC CASRGLGTSGAYEQYF
few TRBJ2-7 NA TRBV6-5 TGTGCCAGCAGTTACTCGCGTCCCTCCTACGAGCAGTACTTC CASSYSRPSYEQYF
few TRBJ1-2 NA TRBV7-9 TGTGCCAGCAGCTTAGGTGGAGGGGACGCCGGGAGGGGCTACACCTTC CASSLGGGDAGRGYTF
NA TRBJ2-4 NA TRBV29-1 TGCAGCGTTGCCCCTCTGGGGGGAGGAAACATTCAGTACTTC CSVAPLGGGNIQYF
NA TRBJ2-1 NA TRBV7-9 TGTGCCAGCAGCTTAGCGAAAGGCCAAGCAGGGAATGAGCAGTTCTTC CASSLAKGQAGNEQFF
NA TRBJ2-7 NA TRBV6-1 TGTGCCAGCAGTGTCACAGGGCTACACGAGCAGTACTTC CASSVTGLHEQYF
NA TRBJ2-7 NA TRBV7-2 TGTGCCAGCAGCTTAGAGCGTTTAAGCTCCTACGAGCAGTACTTC CASSLERLSSYEQYF
NA TRBJ2-5 NA TRBV7-9 TGTGCCAGCAGCTTCAACAGACAAGAGACCCAGTACTTC CASSFNRQETQYF
once TRBJ2-5 TRBD2 TRBV5-4 TGTGCCAGCAGCTTGACTAGCGGGTTTCAAGAGACCCAGTACTTC CASSLTSGFQETQYF
NA TRBJ1-3 NA TRBV6-1 TGTGCCAGCAGTGAAATGGGAGGGCGAAACACCATATATTTT CASSEMGGRNTIYF
NA TRBJ2-7 NA TRBV7-3 TGTGCCAGCAGCTTGGGGGTGGGGACATCAGACGACGAGCAGTACTTC CASSLGVGTSDDEQYF
NA TRBJ2-1 NA TRBV6-5 TGTGCCAGCACCTCCTCCGGAGCCTTATACAATGAGCAGTTCTTC CASTSSGALYNEQFF
NA TRBJ2-7 TRBD2 TRBV9 TGTGCCAGCAGCCCCCGGACTAGCGGGGCCTACGAGCAGTACTTC CASSPRTSGAYEQYF
NA TRBJ2-2 TRBD2 TRBV7-8 TGTGCCAGCAGCTTAGGCGCTAGCGGGAGGGCCGGGGAGCTGTTTTTT CASSLGASGRAGELFF
once TRBJ2-3 NA TRBV27 TGTGCCAGCAGTTACCAGGGACACGCGGATACGCAGTATTTT CASSYQGHADTQYF
NA TRBJ1-1 NA TRBV6-1 TGTGCCAGCACCCTGGGGGGCACTGAAGCTTTCTTT CASTLGGTEAFF
NA TRBJ1-1 NA TRBV5-1 TGCGCCAGCAGCTTGGGAACCAGCGGGAACACTGAAGCTTTCTTT CASSLGTSGNTEAFF
NA TRBJ2-7 TRBD1 TRBV5-1 TGCGCCAGCAGCGCTGGGACAGGGGCGGACGAGCAGTACTTC CASSAGTGADEQYF
NA TRBJ2-3 TRBD2 TRBV30 TGTGCCTGGAGTGGGACTAGCGGTTCCAGAGGCCATTTT CAWSGTSGSRGHF
NA TRBJ1-6 TRBD1 TRBV28 TGTGCCAGCAGCTGGGCCATATCGACAGGGCACTATAATTCACCCCTCCACTTT CASSWAISTGHYNSPLHF
NA TRBJ2-7 TRBD1 TRBV27 TGTGCCAGCAGTCTACCCCGGGACAGGGTGTACAACGAGCAGTACTTC CASSLPRDRVYNEQYF
few TRBJ2-5 TRBD1 TRBV30 TGTGCCTGGAGTGTAAACAGGGGGACCTCAGAGACCCAGTACTTC CAWSVNRGTSETQYF
NA TRBJ2-7 NA TRBV13 TGTGCCAGCAGCTCCGCCAGGACTCCCTACGAGCAGTACTTC CASSSARTPYEQYF
few TRBJ2-7 TRBD1 TRBV19 TGTGCCAGTAAGGGGGCCCTTTCGTGGGAGCAGTACTTC CASKGALSWEQYF
NA TRBJ2-7 NA TRBV23-1 TGCGCCAGCAGTCCCATATTTCAGGGTTACTATAACGAGCAGTACTTC CASSPIFQGYYNEQYF
NA TRBJ1-1 NA TRBV28 TGTGCCAGCAGTTTAGCCCTTGGACTAGATGAAGCTTTCTTT CASSLALGLDEAFF
NA TRBJ1-3 TRBD1 TRBV6-6 TGTGCCAGCAGGCAGGGGGCTGGAAACACCATATATTTT CASRQGAGNTIYF
NA TRBJ2-7 TRBD2 TRBV28 TGTGCCAGCAGTTTATCAGGGACTAGACACGAGCAGTACTTC CASSLSGTRHEQYF
few TRBJ2-7 NA TRBV27 TGTGCCAGCAGTTTAGGGGCAGGGAACGAGCAGTACTTC CASSLGAGNEQYF
NA TRBJ2-5 NA TRBV6-5 TGTGCCAGCAGCAACCAAGAGACCCAGTACTTC CASSNQETQYF
NA TRBJ1-5 NA TRBV19 TGTGCCAGTAGTATTGGGGGGTACTATAGCAATCAGCCCCAGCATTTT CASSIGGYYSNQPQHF
NA TRBJ2-2 TRBD2 TRBV29-1 TGCAGCGTTGCCAGCGGGAGGTTAACCGGGGAGCTGTTTTTT CSVASGRLTGELFF
once TRBJ1-4 NA TRBV27 TGTGCCAGCACCAAGGACAGTATGAATGAAAAACTGTTTTTT CASTKDSMNEKLFF
few TRBJ1-1 NA TRBV28 TGTGCCAGCAGTTTAATCGGGGAGGAAGCTTTCTTT CASSLIGEEAFF
NA TRBJ1-1 NA TRBV5-1 TGCGCCAGCAGCTTGACACAGGGAAGTACTGAAGCTTTCTTT CASSLTQGSTEAFF
NA TRBJ1-2 NA TRBV27 TGTGCCAGCAGTTTTACTAACTATGGCTACACCTTC CASSFTNYGYTF
NA TRBJ2-5 TRBD1 TRBV28 TGTGCCAGCAGTTTAGACAGGGGATATCGGGAGACCCAGTACTTC CASSLDRGYRETQYF
NA TRBJ1-6 NA TRBV5-1 TGCGCCAGCAGCTCCGGGACATCCTATAATTCACCCCTCCACTTT CASSSGTSYNSPLHF
NA TRBJ2-7 TRBD2 TRBV5-6 TGTGCCAGCAGCTTGGCTCGTCAGGGACTATATTCCTACGAGCAGTACTTC CASSLARQGLYSYEQYF
NA TRBJ1-2 NA TRBV6-5 TGTGCCAGCAGTTACGCGCGGTCTAGCTATGGCTACACCTTC CASSYARSSYGYTF